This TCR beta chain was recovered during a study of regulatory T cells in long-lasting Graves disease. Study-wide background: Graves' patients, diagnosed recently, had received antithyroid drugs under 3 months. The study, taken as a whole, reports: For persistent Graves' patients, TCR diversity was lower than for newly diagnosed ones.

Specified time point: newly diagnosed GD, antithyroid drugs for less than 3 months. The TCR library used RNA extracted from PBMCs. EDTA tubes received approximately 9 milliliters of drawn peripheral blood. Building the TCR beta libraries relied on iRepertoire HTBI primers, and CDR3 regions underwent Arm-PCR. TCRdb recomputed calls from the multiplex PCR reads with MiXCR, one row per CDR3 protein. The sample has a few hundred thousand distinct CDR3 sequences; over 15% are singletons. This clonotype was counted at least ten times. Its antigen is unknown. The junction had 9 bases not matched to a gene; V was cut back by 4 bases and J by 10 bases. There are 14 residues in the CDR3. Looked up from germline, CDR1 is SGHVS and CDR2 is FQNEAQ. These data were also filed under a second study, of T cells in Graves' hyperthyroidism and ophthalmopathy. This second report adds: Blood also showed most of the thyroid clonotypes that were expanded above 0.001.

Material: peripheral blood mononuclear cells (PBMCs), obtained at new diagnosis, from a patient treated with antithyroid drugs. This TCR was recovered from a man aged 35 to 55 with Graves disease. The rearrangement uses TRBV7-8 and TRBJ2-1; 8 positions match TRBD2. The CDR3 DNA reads TGTGCCAGCAGCTACGTCGGGGGGGCTTGGGAGCAGTTCTTC. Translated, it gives CASSYVGGAWEQFF.